The clone carrying this TCR beta chain was recorded at least ten times. Its antigen is as yet unknown. These data come from a study of T cells in Graves' hyperthyroidism and ophthalmopathy. General study points: The model made its ophthalmopathy prediction, and onset followed a median roughly six months later.

Amplified TCR beta CDR3 regions came from RNA transcripts. Primed by the HTBI set, a first-round RT-PCR was run on the TCR CDR3. TCRdb used MiXCR to reprocess the multiplex PCR reads, holding one entry per CDR3 protein. The sample carries under 300,000 distinct CDR3 sequences, 25% recorded once. Exclusion criteria comprised uncontrolled infection, other autoimmune disease, pregnancy or lactation. The blood sample was taken at first hyperthyroidism diagnosis, before any ophthalmopathy symptoms. The CDR3 runs to 13 residues. Trimming pared 2 bases from V and 2 bases from J, leaving 7 bases between. Germline CDR1 and CDR2: MGHRA and YSYEKL.

The TCR sequence derives from a man aged 40-49 years with Graves' hyperthyroidism that later progressed to Graves' ophthalmopathy. The sample consisted of blood. This chain links TRBV4-1 with TRBJ2-7; D is undetermined. The CDR3 DNA reads as TGCGCCAGCAGCCAACTTCAGACCTACGAGCAGTACTTC. Translated, it gives CASSQLQTYEQYF.